The present T cell receptor beta chain was sequenced within a study of T-cell memory formation after mild COVID-19. Germline V gene lookup returns CDR1 SGHTA and CDR2 FQGNSA. The J segment lost 15 bases and the V segment lost 5 bases, leaving 8 bases of the junction unmatched. The CDR3 is made up of 12 amino acids. This clonotype was seen a handful of times. MiXCR, run by TCRdb on the 5' RACE reads, gives a single entry per CDR3 protein. The sample lists under 450,000 distinct CDR3 sequences; approximately 15% were seen once. The clonotype comes from a man aged 18 to 30 who had mild COVID-19 (a few samples of this study predate the infection). Cell type and time point are not known. This chain joins TRBV7-2 and TRBJ2-1; 9 bases fit TRBD1. Sequencing used PBMCs or a T cell subset sorted from them (not recorded which). The CDR3 sequence is CASSRDRAELFF. CDR3 coding DNA: TGTGCCAGCAGCCGGGACAGGGCAGAACTGTTCTTC.